The rows below give T cell receptor beta chains drawn from one sample of a study of T cells after yellow fever vaccination. TCRdb redid the calling of the 5' RACE reads with MiXCR, one entry per CDR3 protein. The table shows more than 250,000 distinct CDR3 sequences, with 6.8% occurring only once. This specimen was PBMCs, taken roughly 47 days after the first yellow fever vaccination. The source of these receptors is a man aged 18 to 29 who received the YFV17D yellow fever vaccine. Each CDR3 is given with its conserved first and last residue. Fields, in order: clone size, J gene, D gene, V gene, CDR3 DNA, CDR3 protein. D genes are given only for firm matches. Size is stated for part of the rows, as once, few or many counts, or as a class when the clone is expanded.

clone size: .; J gene: TRBJ1-4; D gene: .; V gene: TRBV20-1; CDR3 DNA: TGCAGTGCTATTGGGCAGCTAAATGAAAAACTGTTTTTT; CDR3 protein: CSAIGQLNEKLFF
clone size: .; J gene: TRBJ2-1; D gene: TRBD2; V gene: TRBV7-2; CDR3 DNA: TGTGCCAGCAGCTCGGGGGGGGTGGGTGAGCAGTTCTTC; CDR3 protein: CASSSGGVGEQFF
clone size: few; J gene: TRBJ1-2; D gene: .; V gene: TRBV24-1; CDR3 DNA: TGTGCCACCAGTGAGCCTACGAAGGGCTATGGCTACACCTTC; CDR3 protein: CATSEPTKGYGYTF
clone size: .; J gene: TRBJ1-6; D gene: .; V gene: TRBV5-1; CDR3 DNA: TGCGCCAGCAGCTCGTTGGGAGGGCCTTATAATTCACCCCTCCACTTT; CDR3 protein: CASSSLGGPYNSPLHF
clone size: few; J gene: TRBJ1-2; D gene: .; V gene: TRBV20-1; CDR3 DNA: TGCAGTGCTAGAGTGGAGGGTTCGGTATATGGCTACACCTTC; CDR3 protein: CSARVEGSVYGYTF
clone size: few; J gene: TRBJ1-1; D gene: TRBD1; V gene: TRBV29-1; CDR3 DNA: TGCAGCGTCCGGAACCGGGACAGGGCCACTGAAGCTTTCTTT; CDR3 protein: CSVRNRDRATEAFF
clone size: many; J gene: TRBJ1-6; D gene: .; V gene: TRBV27; CDR3 DNA: TGTGCCAGCAAAGGGGTAGGGTCACCCCTCCACTTT; CDR3 protein: CASKGVGSPLHF
clone size: .; J gene: TRBJ1-1; D gene: TRBD1; V gene: TRBV6-1; CDR3 DNA: TGTGCCAGCAGGTCCGGACAGGGGGAGGCTGAAGCTTTCTTT; CDR3 protein: CASRSGQGEAEAFF
clone size: few; J gene: TRBJ2-3; D gene: .; V gene: TRBV14; CDR3 DNA: TGTGCCAGCAGCCAGGCGGGGTCCTTGGCAGATACGCAGTATTTT; CDR3 protein: CASSQAGSLADTQYF
clone size: .; J gene: TRBJ2-1; D gene: .; V gene: TRBV28; CDR3 DNA: TGTGCCAGCAGTTCACTCCACAACCCTAGGGACAATGAGCAGTTCTTC; CDR3 protein: CASSSLHNPRDNEQFF
clone size: few; J gene: TRBJ2-7; D gene: .; V gene: TRBV6-5; CDR3 DNA: TGTGCCAGCAGTTACACGAAAACAGTGATATACGAGCAGTACTTC; CDR3 protein: CASSYTKTVIYEQYF
clone size: .; J gene: TRBJ2-4; D gene: .; V gene: TRBV6-2/TRBV6-3; CDR3 DNA: TGTGCCAGCAGTTACGGTTGGAAAAACATTCAGTACTTC; CDR3 protein: CASSYGWKNIQYF
clone size: .; J gene: TRBJ2-1; D gene: .; V gene: TRBV14; CDR3 DNA: TGTGCCAGCAGCCAAGATGTTAGGCGGACCTCCTACAATGAGCAGTTCTTC; CDR3 protein: CASSQDVRRTSYNEQFF
clone size: .; J gene: TRBJ2-5; D gene: .; V gene: TRBV19; CDR3 DNA: TGTGCCAGTAGTAGGGGACAAAACCAAGCGACCCAGTACTTC; CDR3 protein: CASSRGQNQATQYF
clone size: .; J gene: TRBJ2-2; D gene: .; V gene: TRBV29-1; CDR3 DNA: TGCAGCGTTGACTTCAGGGAAAACACCGGGGAGCTGTTTTTT; CDR3 protein: CSVDFRENTGELFF
clone size: .; J gene: TRBJ2-7; D gene: .; V gene: TRBV7-8; CDR3 DNA: TGTGCCAGCAGCTTAGGATTAGGAGGGGAACTCGGCGAGCAGTACTTC; CDR3 protein: CASSLGLGGELGEQYF
clone size: many; J gene: TRBJ2-5; D gene: TRBD2; V gene: TRBV29-1; CDR3 DNA: TGCAGCGTTGGCGGGGGGAGGGAAGAGACCCAGTACTTC; CDR3 protein: CSVGGGREETQYF
clone size: .; J gene: TRBJ2-5; D gene: .; V gene: TRBV7-2; CDR3 DNA: TGTGCCAGCAGCTTCGAAAGGGCCACCCAAGAGACCCAGTACTTC; CDR3 protein: CASSFERATQETQYF
clone size: .; J gene: TRBJ2-7; D gene: .; V gene: TRBV19; CDR3 DNA: TGTGCCAGTAGTATAAGTCGGGGTGGTGAATACGAGCAGTACTTC; CDR3 protein: CASSISRGGEYEQYF
clone size: .; J gene: TRBJ2-1; D gene: TRBD1; V gene: TRBV11-1; CDR3 DNA: TGTGCCAGCAGCTTAAACCGACAGGGGCCTAGCTCCTACAATGAGCAGTTCTTC; CDR3 protein: CASSLNRQGPSSYNEQFF
clone size: .; J gene: TRBJ2-5; D gene: .; V gene: TRBV7-2; CDR3 DNA: TGTGCCAGCAGCCGGACTCTCGAGACCCAGTACTTC; CDR3 protein: CASSRTLETQYF
clone size: few; J gene: TRBJ2-3; D gene: TRBD2; V gene: TRBV6-2/TRBV6-3; CDR3 DNA: TGTGCCAGCAGTTACGAAGCGGGGGGATTCAGGAATACGCAGTATTTT; CDR3 protein: CASSYEAGGFRNTQYF
clone size: .; J gene: TRBJ2-2; D gene: .; V gene: TRBV11-3; CDR3 DNA: TGTGCCAGCAGCCAGGGGGGTCCAATGGGGGACACCGGGGAGCTGTTTTTT; CDR3 protein: CASSQGGPMGDTGELFF